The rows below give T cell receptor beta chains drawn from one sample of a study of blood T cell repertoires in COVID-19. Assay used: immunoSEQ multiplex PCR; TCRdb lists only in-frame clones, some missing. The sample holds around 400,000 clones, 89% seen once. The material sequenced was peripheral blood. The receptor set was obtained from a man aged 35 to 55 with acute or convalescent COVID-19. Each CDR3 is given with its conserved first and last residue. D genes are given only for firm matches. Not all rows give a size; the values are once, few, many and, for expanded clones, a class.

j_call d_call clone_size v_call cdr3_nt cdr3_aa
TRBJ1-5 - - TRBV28 TGTGCCAGCAGTCCTAATCAGCCCCAGCATTTT CASSPNQPQHF
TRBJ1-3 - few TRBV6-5 TGTGCCAGCAGTTACTCGACCGGGGTTGGAAACACCATATATTTT CASSYSTGVGNTIYF
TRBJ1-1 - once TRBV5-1 TGCGCCAGCAGCCAACTACAGGGATTAAACACTGAAGCTTTCTTT CASSQLQGLNTEAFF
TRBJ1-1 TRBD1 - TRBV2 TGTGCCAGCATTCGGACAGGGGCAATATCTGAAGCTTTCTTT CASIRTGAISEAFF
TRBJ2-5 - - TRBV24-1 TGTGCCACCAGTGACCCCCGGGGGGCTGGGTTATCCCAAGAGACCCAGTACTTC CATSDPRGAGLSQETQYF
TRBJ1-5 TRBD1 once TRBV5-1 TGCGCCAGCAGCTGGGGACAGGGAGAGAATCAGCCCCAGCATTTT CASSWGQGENQPQHF
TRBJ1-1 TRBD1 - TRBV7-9 TGTGCCAGCAGGCTTGGGGTGTATCGGAGGGGGCTGGACACTGAAGCTTTCTTT CASRLGVYRRGLDTEAFF
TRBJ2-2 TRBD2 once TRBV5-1 TGCGCCAGCACTCGACTAGCGGGTACCACCGGGGAGCTGTTTTTT CASTRLAGTTGELFF
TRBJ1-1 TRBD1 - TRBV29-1 TGCAGCGTAGTAAGGACAGGGGGCGCGGGGACTGAAGCTTTCTTT CSVVRTGGAGTEAFF
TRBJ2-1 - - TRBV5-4 TGTGCCAGCAGCCCCGACAGGAACCGATACAATGAGCAGTTCTTC CASSPDRNRYNEQFF
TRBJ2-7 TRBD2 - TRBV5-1 TGCGCCAGCAGCGACATAGCGGGAGTTTCAGCCTACGAGCAGTACTTC CASSDIAGVSAYEQYF
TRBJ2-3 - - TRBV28 TGTGCCAGCAGTTTTCGGAGCACAGATACGCAGTATTTT CASSFRSTDTQYF
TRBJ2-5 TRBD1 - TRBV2 TGTGCCAGCAACAAACAGGGGGCAGGAATGGGAGAGACCCAGTACTTC CASNKQGAGMGETQYF
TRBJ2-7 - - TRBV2 TGTGCCAGCAGTGGGTCGGAGTTGCGGGAGCAGTACTTC CASSGSELREQYF
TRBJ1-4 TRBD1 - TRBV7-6 TGTGCCAGCAGCCCCTGGACAGGGACTAATGAAAAACTGTTTTTT CASSPWTGTNEKLFF
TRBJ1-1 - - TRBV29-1 TGCAGCGCCACAGAGAACACTGAAGCTTTCTTT CSATENTEAFF
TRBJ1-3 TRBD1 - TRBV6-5 TGTGCCAGCAGTTACTTACCGGGACAGGGAAACACCATATATTTT CASSYLPGQGNTIYF
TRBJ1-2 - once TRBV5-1 TGCGCCAGCAGCTTAGAACCGGGGTATGGCTACACCTTC CASSLEPGYGYTF
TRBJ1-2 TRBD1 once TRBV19 TGTGCCAGTAGTGTTACCAGACAGGGCGGTGGCTACACCTTC CASSVTRQGGGYTF
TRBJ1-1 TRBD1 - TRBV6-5 TGTGCCAGCGGATACAGGGGCCGACCCACTGAAGCTTTCTTT CASGYRGRPTEAFF
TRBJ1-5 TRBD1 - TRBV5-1 TGCGCCAGCAGCTTGGCCGGAGGGGGCGGGAATCAGCCCCAGCATTTT CASSLAGGGGNQPQHF
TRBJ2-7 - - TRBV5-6 TGTGCCAGCAGCTTGGAAACTTTTTACGAGCAGTACTTC CASSLETFYEQYF
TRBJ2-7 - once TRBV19 TGTGCCAGTAGTTTAACTGGGGGCCCTGAGCAGTACTTC CASSLTGGPEQYF
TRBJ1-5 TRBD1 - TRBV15 TGTGCCACTACTGCAGGGGGCATTGATCAGCCCCAGCATTTT CATTAGGIDQPQHF
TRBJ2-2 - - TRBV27 TGTGCCAGCAGTCTATCGACAGGACCTTACACCGGGGAGCTGTTTTTT CASSLSTGPYTGELFF
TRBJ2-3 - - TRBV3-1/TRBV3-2 TGTGCCAGCAGCCAATTATCGAGGGATACGCAGTATTTT CASSQLSRDTQYF
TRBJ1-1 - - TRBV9 TGTGCCAGCGATGGAGGGAATGAAGCTTTCTTT CASDGGNEAFF
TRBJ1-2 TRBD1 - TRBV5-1 TGCGCCAGCAGCGTAGCCGGGACAGAGACTACCTATGGCTACACCTTC CASSVAGTETTYGYTF
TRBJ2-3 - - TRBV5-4 TGTGCCAGCAGCTCTCTAGATACGCAGTATTTT CASSSLDTQYF
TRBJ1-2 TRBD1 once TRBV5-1 TGCGCCAGCACCCCGACGGACAGGGGGGATGGCTACACCTTC CASTPTDRGDGYTF
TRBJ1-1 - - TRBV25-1 TGTGCCAGCAGCGACATTGGGGGCTTGGCGAACACTGAAGCTTTCTTT CASSDIGGLANTEAFF
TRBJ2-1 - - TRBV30 TGTGCCTGGAGCCACGGGGGAGAGCAGTTCTTC CAWSHGGEQFF
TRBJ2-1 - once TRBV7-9 TGTGCCAGCAGCTTATCCTTATCTTACAATGAGCAGTTCTTC CASSLSLSYNEQFF
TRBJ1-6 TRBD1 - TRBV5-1 TGCGCCAGCAGCTTGAACGGGGACAGGGGCTCACCCCTCCACTTT CASSLNGDRGSPLHF
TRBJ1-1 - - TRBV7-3 TGTGCCAGCAGGTCCACTGGGACTACAGGGGAAGCTTTCTTT CASRSTGTTGEAFF
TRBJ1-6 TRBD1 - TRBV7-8 TGTGCCAGCAGCTTAAAGGACAGGGGGCAATCACCCCTCCACTTT CASSLKDRGQSPLHF
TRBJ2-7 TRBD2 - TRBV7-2 TGTGCCAGCAGCTTACTAGCGGGAGGGTGGGATGAGCAGTACTTC CASSLLAGGWDEQYF
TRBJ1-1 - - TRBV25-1 TGTGCCAGCCAAGGTGGGGGGGACTCAAACACTGAAGCTTTCTTT CASQGGGDSNTEAFF
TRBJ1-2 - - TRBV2 TGTGCCAGCAGTGAGGGGCCCAGCACGGGCTACACCTTC CASSEGPSTGYTF
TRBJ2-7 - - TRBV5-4 TGTGCCAGCAGCCTCGGGGATCTCTACGAGCAGTACTTC CASSLGDLYEQYF
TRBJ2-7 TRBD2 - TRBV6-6 TGTGCCAGCAGTAGATGGCCGGGACCCTTTTTGGGCGGCGGGGGCTACGAGCAGTACTTC CASSRWPGPFLGGGGYEQYF
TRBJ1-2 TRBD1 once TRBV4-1 TGCGCCAGCAGCCAAGGACAGGCAGGGGGGTATCGGACCTATGGCTACACCTTC CASSQGQAGGYRTYGYTF
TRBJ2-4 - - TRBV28 TGTGCCAGCCGACCGGGACACCCAAAAAACATTCAGTACTTC CASRPGHPKNIQYF
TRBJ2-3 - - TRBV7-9 TGTGCCAGCAGCGGGGGGTCAGGGAGTCGGACAGATACGCAGTATTTT CASSGGSGSRTDTQYF
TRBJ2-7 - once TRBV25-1 TGTGCCAGCAGTGAAATTGGGCGTAGGGGGATTTACGAGCAGTACTTC CASSEIGRRGIYEQYF
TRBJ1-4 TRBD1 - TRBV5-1 TGCGCCAGCAACCCGGGACAGGGGGGCTCGGGAAAGAATGAAAAACTGTTTTTT CASNPGQGGSGKNEKLFF
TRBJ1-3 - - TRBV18 TGTGCCAGCTCACTCACCAGGGGACACTACTCTGGAAACACCATATATTTT CASSLTRGHYSGNTIYF
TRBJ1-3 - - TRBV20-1 TGCAGTGCTATTGATGCAGTCTCTGGAAACACCATATATTTT CSAIDAVSGNTIYF
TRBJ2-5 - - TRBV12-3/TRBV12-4 TGTGCCAGCAGTTTGTTGAGCTCAGAGACCCAGTACTTC CASSLLSSETQYF
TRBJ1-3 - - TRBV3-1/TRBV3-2 TGTGCCAGCAGCCAAAAGGGGATGAACACCATATATTTT CASSQKGMNTIYF
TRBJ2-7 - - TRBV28 TGTGCCAGCAACGGGGGGCTCCCCTACGAGCAGTACTTC CASNGGLPYEQYF
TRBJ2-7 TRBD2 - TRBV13 TGTGCCAGCAGCCCGCCGACTAGCGGGAGGGGGAACGAGCAGTACTTC CASSPPTSGRGNEQYF